The rows below give T cell receptor beta chains drawn from one sample of a study of T cell repertoires in cytomegalovirus infection. Antigen specificity for these receptors is unknown. TCRdb passed the reads through MiXCR, listing each CDR3 protein once. Among 200,000 or so distinct CDR3 sequences, roughly 34% were seen once, and the ten largest hold around 64%. The sequencing here drew on CD8+ T cells from cultured PBMCs, taken from culture after CMV antigen stimulation. The origin of the receptors is a human donor in good health (CMV status not recorded). Some clones in this sample may be carry-over from other donors' samples. Each CDR3 is given with its conserved first and last residue. Each record gives: D gene, J gene, clone size, V gene, CDR3 length, CDR3 DNA, CDR3 protein. A D gene is named only where the DNA matches it firmly. Rows give clone size only sometimes, using once, few, many, or a class for an expanded clone.

d_call: -
j_call: TRBJ2-7
clone_size: -
v_call: TRBV27
cdr3_length: 14
cdr3_nt: TGTGCCAGCAGTAGTAGACTAGGGGGCTACGAGCAGTACTTC
cdr3_aa: CASSSRLGGYEQYF

d_call: -
j_call: TRBJ2-7
clone_size: -
v_call: TRBV7-9
cdr3_length: 11
cdr3_nt: TGTGTTGTGGGTCCGATCTACGAGCAGTACTTC
cdr3_aa: CVVGPIYEQYF

d_call: -
j_call: TRBJ2-5
clone_size: -
v_call: TRBV20-1
cdr3_length: 15
cdr3_nt: TGCAGTGCCAACGCTAGAGGACAGTACCAAGAGACCCAGTACTTC
cdr3_aa: CSANARGQYQETQYF

d_call: TRBD1
j_call: TRBJ2-7
clone_size: -
v_call: TRBV6-5
cdr3_length: 14
cdr3_nt: TGTGCCAGCACCCAAGGTAGGGGGCTGTACGAGCAGTACTTC
cdr3_aa: CASTQGRGLYEQYF

d_call: TRBD1
j_call: TRBJ1-1
clone_size: -
v_call: TRBV7-3
cdr3_length: 16
cdr3_nt: TGTGCCAGCAGCTCCGTTTCCCAGGGGGTGGGCACTGAAGCTTTCTTT
cdr3_aa: CASSSVSQGVGTEAFF

d_call: -
j_call: TRBJ1-1
clone_size: many
v_call: TRBV7-9
cdr3_length: 14
cdr3_nt: TGTGCCAGCAGCTCTAGGGCTTCAGGGGCTGAAGCTTTCTTT
cdr3_aa: CASSSRASGAEAFF

d_call: -
j_call: TRBJ1-2
clone_size: -
v_call: TRBV4-1
cdr3_length: 13
cdr3_nt: TGCGCCAGCAGCCAAGTTATCGACAGGGGCTACACCTTC
cdr3_aa: CASSQVIDRGYTF

d_call: -
j_call: TRBJ1-6
clone_size: few
v_call: TRBV28
cdr3_length: 15
cdr3_nt: TGTGCCAGCAGGCCCAACGGGGACGATAATTCACCCCTCCACTTT
cdr3_aa: CASRPNGDDNSPLHF

d_call: TRBD2
j_call: TRBJ2-1
clone_size: many
v_call: TRBV7-9
cdr3_length: 16
cdr3_nt: TGTGCCAGCAGCCCCCGGACTAGCGGGAGAGGCAATGAGCAGTTCTTC
cdr3_aa: CASSPRTSGRGNEQFF

d_call: -
j_call: TRBJ2-7
clone_size: -
v_call: TRBV7-4
cdr3_length: 15
cdr3_nt: TGTGCCAGCAGCTTAGGAGAAGGACATCGCTACGAGCAGTACTTC
cdr3_aa: CASSLGEGHRYEQYF

d_call: -
j_call: TRBJ2-6
clone_size: -
v_call: TRBV20-1
cdr3_length: 14
cdr3_nt: TGCAGTGCTAGAACCGGGGACGGGGCCAACGTCCTGACTTTC
cdr3_aa: CSARTGDGANVLTF

d_call: -
j_call: TRBJ2-3
clone_size: few
v_call: TRBV27
cdr3_length: 13
cdr3_nt: TGTGCCAGCAGTGACCGCGGCGCAGATACGCAGTATTTT
cdr3_aa: CASSDRGADTQYF

d_call: -
j_call: TRBJ2-4
clone_size: -
v_call: TRBV7-3
cdr3_length: 15
cdr3_nt: TGTGCCAGCAGCTTAGTCAGGGGAGCCAAAAACATTCAGTACTTC
cdr3_aa: CASSLVRGAKNIQYF

d_call: -
j_call: TRBJ2-4
clone_size: -
v_call: TRBV2
cdr3_length: 15
cdr3_nt: TGTGCCAGCAGTGATATTGTTCGGACAGTAAACTTTCAGTACTTC
cdr3_aa: CASSDIVRTVNFQYF

d_call: -
j_call: TRBJ1-1
clone_size: few
v_call: TRBV7-2
cdr3_length: 14
cdr3_nt: TGTGCCAGCAGCTTGACTATGGGCGGCACTGAAGCTTTCTTT
cdr3_aa: CASSLTMGGTEAFF

d_call: -
j_call: TRBJ2-7
clone_size: many
v_call: TRBV27
cdr3_length: 15
cdr3_nt: TGTGCCAGCAGTTTATCGAAGGGCAGCTCCTACGAGCAGTACTTC
cdr3_aa: CASSLSKGSSYEQYF

d_call: -
j_call: TRBJ2-3
clone_size: -
v_call: TRBV5-1
cdr3_length: 15
cdr3_nt: TGCGCCAGCAGCCCCGGGACTTCCTCCACAGATACGCAGTATTTT
cdr3_aa: CASSPGTSSTDTQYF

d_call: -
j_call: TRBJ2-1
clone_size: -
v_call: TRBV27
cdr3_length: 13
cdr3_nt: TGTGCCAGCAGTCCCCAGAGGGGGAATGAGCAGTTCTTC
cdr3_aa: CASSPQRGNEQFF

d_call: -
j_call: TRBJ1-5
clone_size: many
v_call: TRBV7-9
cdr3_length: 15
cdr3_nt: TGTGCCAGCAGCTTAGAAAACGGATCGGTTCAGCCCCAGCATTTT
cdr3_aa: CASSLENGSVQPQHF

d_call: -
j_call: TRBJ1-6
clone_size: -
v_call: TRBV5-1
cdr3_length: 14
cdr3_nt: TGCGCAAGCAGACAGTCCTTGGATAATTCACCCCTCCACTTT
cdr3_aa: CASRQSLDNSPLHF